One and the same sample provided the 13 T cell receptor beta chains below, sequenced in a study of neurological immune-mediated disorders. TCRdb re-analysed the 5' RACE reads in MiXCR, keeping a single row per CDR3 protein. This sample has some 60,000 distinct CDR3 sequences, with about 11% found just once. Indicated time point: longitudinal time-point 1 (baseline). Sequencing input: PBMCs. Receptor source: a male donor with HTLV-1-associated myelopathy (HAM/TSP).

This clonotype was observed many times. J is TRBJ2-1 and V is TRBV7-2; D ambiguous. Trimming pared 5 bases from V and 1 base from J, leaving 6 bases between. The CDR3 runs 13 residues. Looked up from germline, CDR1 is SGHTA and CDR2 is FQGNSA. For the CDR3, the DNA is TGTGCCAGCAGCCCGCCTTCCTACAATGAGCAGTTCTTC. It specifies CASSPPSYNEQFF.

This clonotype has at least ten counts. The chain couples TRBV5-1 to TRBJ1-1, with D perhaps TRBD1 (5 bases). The V and J ends lost 4 bases and 1 base respectively, with 14 bases between them. The CDR3 covers 15 residues. Germline V lookup: CDR1 SGHRS, CDR2 YFSETQ. CDR3 sequence reads: CASSPQGSGNTEAFF. For the CDR3, the DNA is TGCGCCAGCAGCCCCCAGGGTTCAGGGAACACTGAAGCTTTCTTT. Full variable domain (remainder filled in from reference TRBV5-1 and TRBJ1-1): KAGVTQTPRYLIKTRGQQVTLSCSPISGHRSVSWYQQTPGQGLQFLFEYFSETQRNKGNFPGRFSGRQFSNSRSEMNVSTLELGDSALYLCASSPQGSGNTEAFFGQGTRLTVV.

The table lists this clonotype with a few counts. The rearrangement links TRBV5-6 to TRBJ1-6, with D possibly matching TRBD1 (6 bases). Trimming shortened V by 3 bases and J by 9 bases, and 16 bases separated the two germline ends. Germline CDR1 is SGHDT and CDR2 is YYEEEE. The CDR3 has 15 amino acids. The CDR3 DNA sequence: TGTGCCAGCAGCTCCGGCCTCAGGGGAGTTTCACCCCTCCACTTT. The encoded protein is CASSSGLRGVSPLHF.

This clonotype was detected ten times or more. The rearrangement links TRBV3-1 to TRBJ1-3, with D possibly matching TRBD1 (5 bases). V was pared by 5 bases and J by 4 bases, with 18 bases between. The CDR3 runs to 16 residues. Germline CDR1 LGHDT, CDR2 YNNKEL (reference sequence). Here the CDR3 reads CASSMSLGLGGNTIYF. Here the CDR3 DNA reads TGTGCCAGCAGCATGAGCCTGGGGCTCGGGGGAAACACCATATATTTT. Combining the CDR3 with reference TRBV3-1 and TRBJ1-3 gives the whole variable domain DTAVSQTPKYLVTQMGNDKSIKCEQNLGHDTMYWYKQDSKKFLKIMFSYNNKELIINETVPNRFSPKSPDKAHLNLHINSLELGDSAVYFCASSMSLGLGGNTIYFGEGSWLTVV.

V gene TRBV20-1 combines with J gene TRBJ1-1; a weak D match, TRBD1 (6 bases). The CDR3 totals 13 residues. Germline V lookup: CDR1 DFQATT, CDR2 SNEGSKA (reference sequence). Deletions cut 0 bases from V and 11 bases from J, with 16 bases between. CDR3 nucleotides: TGCAGTGCTAGAGATTACAGGGCTGGAGGGGCTTTCTTT. This encodes CSARDYRAGGAFF.

This clonotype was picked up many times. The chain couples TRBV5-4 to TRBJ2-7; D is perhaps TRBD1 (6 bases). CDR1 is SGHNT, CDR2 YYREEE, per germline (reference sequence). The CDR3 has 15 residues. Trimming took 0 bases from V and 4 from J, leaving 14 bases between them. In DNA, the CDR3 is TGTGCCAGCAGCTTGGTGGGACCAGGGGCTTACGAGCAGTACTTC. It is translated as CASSLVGPGAYEQYF.

This clonotype was detected ten times or more. This chain joins TRBV29-1 and TRBJ2-7; 9 bases are a match to TRBD1. J lost 3 bases, V lost 3 bases, and 6 bases had no gene match. This CDR3 spans 14 amino acids. Germline CDR1 and CDR2: SQVTM and ANQGSEA. In DNA form, the CDR3 reads TGCAGCGTTGATAGGACAGGGGACTTCTACGAGCAGTACTTC. This codes for CSVDRTGDFYEQYF.

This clonotype was observed many times. The chain joins TRBV20-1 to TRBJ2-4; tentatively, D is TRBD1 (6 bases). Per the germline V gene, CDR1 is DFQATT and CDR2 is SNEGSKA (reference sequence). Trimming stripped 0 bases from V and 4 bases from J, with 16 bases between. The CDR3 loop spans 16 amino acids. The CDR3 here is CSAREDSSWAKNIQYF. The CDR3 DNA reads as TGCAGTGCTAGAGAGGACAGTTCCTGGGCAAAAAACATTCAGTACTTC.

This clonotype appeared many times. The chain couples TRBV7-2 to TRBJ1-4, with TRBD1 as a possible D gene (5 bases). Per germline, CDR1 SGHTA and CDR2 FQGNSA. This CDR3 is built from 15 residues. The ends were cut back, 1 base at V and 8 bases at J, with 14 bases in the middle. This CDR3 reads CASSLVGTAREKLFF. The CDR3 DNA is TGTGCCAGCAGCTTAGTTGGGACCGCTAGAGAAAAACTGTTTTTT.

The table lists this clonotype with many counts. V usage is TRBV5-1 and J usage is TRBJ2-7, with D possibly being TRBD2 (5 bases). In germline, CDR1 is SGHRS, CDR2 YFSETQ. The germline V and J ends were trimmed by 4 bases and 2 bases, with 10 bases remaining between them. This CDR3 spans 13 amino acids. The CDR3 nucleotides read TGCGCCAGCAGCGCGGACGGGACCTACGAGCAGTACTTC. Protein sequence: CASSADGTYEQYF.

This clonotype appeared many times. The rearrangement links TRBV7-2 to TRBJ1-5; 7 nucleotides line up with TRBD1. Trimming took 6 bases from V and 4 from J; bases not matched to a gene: 3. Germline V gene data show CDR1 as SGHTA and CDR2 as FQGNSA. The CDR3 length is 13 residues. The CDR3, as DNA: TGTGCCAGCAGACAGGGACAGAATCAGCCCCAGCATTTT. This gives the protein CASRQGQNQPQHF.

This clonotype was seen repeatedly, ten times or more. The rearrangement uses TRBV5-1 and TRBJ2-7; D is perhaps TRBD2 (6 bases). Germline V gene data show CDR1 as SGHRS and CDR2 as YFSETQ. CDR3 size: 15 residues. V was shortened by 5 bases and J by 4 bases, with 19 bases between the two germline ends. The CDR3 is CASRPGSRVSYEQYF. The DNA for the CDR3 is TGCGCCAGCAGACCCGGGAGTCGGGTAAGTTACGAGCAGTACTTC.

This clonotype appeared many times. V usage is TRBV6-6 and J usage is TRBJ2-7, with D tentatively TRBD2 (5 bases). Trimming stripped 3 bases from V and 0 bases from J, with 12 bases between. Germline V gives CDR1 MNHNY, CDR2 SVGAGI (reference sequence). The CDR3 contains 15 residues. The CDR3 region is CASSYVRGVSYEQYF. CDR3 nucleotides: TGTGCCAGCAGTTATGTCCGGGGAGTCTCCTACGAGCAGTACTTC.